This record concerns one T cell receptor (beta chain) sequence. Its target is not known. The data were obtained in a study of CD8+ T cells in alopecia areata. After isolation, RNA underwent reverse transcription to generate cDNA as the sequencing template. TCRdb's table, derived via immunoSEQ multiplex PCR, lists solely in-frame clones and lacks some. The sample lists about 180,000 clones; 40% to 65% were seen once. The germline V and J ends were trimmed by 0 bases and 8 bases, with 7 bases remaining between them. Germline V CDR1 and CDR2: DFQATT, SNEGSKA (reference sequence). CDR3 length: 11 amino acids. Study-wide points: Scalp clonality dropped significantly under tofacitinib, as did expanded CD8+ top-100 clones. Clarity of TCR sharing across patients fell short of that in mice, possibly HLA-related. Numerous expanded lesional clones remained in scalp and blood during tofacitinib.

This sample's treatment: oral pan-JAK inhibitor, 5-10 mg twice daily. The source is a human donor with alopecia areata. This sequence joins TRBV20-1 and TRBJ1-2; D not certain. The source was CD8+ T cells sorted from blood, collected around week 54, from a patient treated with tofacitinib. The CDR3 sequence is CSARDLGGYTF. The CDR3 coding sequence is TGCAGTGCTAGAGATCTAGGAGGCTACACCTTC.